These T cell receptor beta chains were read from a single sample in a study of cytomegalovirus exposure and HLA in healthy donors. Generated by immunoSEQ multiplex PCR, the TCRdb table keeps only in-frame clones and is missing some. The sample contains 95,000 to 150,000 clones, less than 80% of which appear only once. Sequenced: PBMCs. The receptors here all came from a man aged 45-65 years in good health and CMV-seronegative. The conserved cysteine and the conserved F or W are not part of the CDR3 here. Only part of the rows carry a size: once, few, many, or a class if the clone is expanded.

clone_size: few; j_call: TRBJ2-7; v_call: TRBV9; cdr3_aa: ASSVGPSNEQY
clone_size: .; j_call: TRBJ1-1; v_call: TRBV28; cdr3_aa: ASSFTGQNTEAF
clone_size: .; j_call: TRBJ2-4; v_call: TRBV4-2; cdr3_aa: ASSHRGTSGELAKNIQY
clone_size: .; j_call: TRBJ1-5; v_call: TRBV7-2; cdr3_aa: ASNRGVSNQPQH
clone_size: .; j_call: TRBJ2-1; v_call: TRBV29-1; cdr3_aa: SVVAGRTNNEQF
clone_size: .; j_call: TRBJ1-1; v_call: TRBV6-1; cdr3_aa: ASNRDRASTEAF
clone_size: .; j_call: TRBJ2-3; v_call: TRBV9; cdr3_aa: ASSATSGGATDTQY
clone_size: .; j_call: TRBJ2-5; v_call: TRBV2; cdr3_aa: ASSESRGETQY
clone_size: .; j_call: TRBJ1-4; v_call: TRBV5-1; cdr3_aa: ASSLGTAGEKLF
clone_size: .; j_call: TRBJ2-6; v_call: TRBV28; cdr3_aa: ASNSLPGQGANVLT
clone_size: .; j_call: .; v_call: TRBV25-1; cdr3_aa: ATERGGPYYEQY
clone_size: .; j_call: TRBJ1-5; v_call: TRBV5-6; cdr3_aa: ASRREGEDQPQH
clone_size: .; j_call: TRBJ1-1; v_call: TRBV28; cdr3_aa: ASSWDRGQVTEAF
clone_size: .; j_call: TRBJ2-7; v_call: TRBV5-4; cdr3_aa: ASSSTGGQY
clone_size: .; j_call: TRBJ1-1; v_call: TRBV6-1; cdr3_aa: ASSYSLNTEAF
clone_size: .; j_call: TRBJ1-2; v_call: TRBV7-9; cdr3_aa: ASSLSGYGYT
clone_size: .; j_call: TRBJ2-3; v_call: TRBV9; cdr3_aa: ASRSTGTSRTDTQY
clone_size: .; j_call: TRBJ1-2; v_call: TRBV30; cdr3_aa: AWSVGRVGYGYT
clone_size: .; j_call: TRBJ1-1; v_call: TRBV6-5; cdr3_aa: ASSEGGGTEAF
clone_size: .; j_call: TRBJ2-1; v_call: TRBV6-1; cdr3_aa: ASSRAQGSYNEQF
clone_size: .; j_call: TRBJ2-1; v_call: TRBV2; cdr3_aa: ASSEEGRGGFEQF
clone_size: once; j_call: TRBJ2-1; v_call: TRBV9; cdr3_aa: ASSVEGLADEQF
clone_size: .; j_call: TRBJ2-7; v_call: TRBV7-2; cdr3_aa: ASSLAGQGIYEQY
clone_size: .; j_call: TRBJ2-5; v_call: TRBV2; cdr3_aa: ASSFGGAGETQY
clone_size: once; j_call: TRBJ1-1; v_call: TRBV6-1; cdr3_aa: ASSERGFEAF
clone_size: .; j_call: TRBJ2-7; v_call: TRBV2; cdr3_aa: ASSGAWGRAYEQH
clone_size: .; j_call: TRBJ2-3; v_call: TRBV4-1; cdr3_aa: ASSQESHRLSTDTQY
clone_size: few; j_call: TRBJ1-3; v_call: TRBV5-6; cdr3_aa: ASSLTLVVNTIY
clone_size: .; j_call: TRBJ1-3; v_call: TRBV10-3; cdr3_aa: AISERDRVLPGNTIY
clone_size: .; j_call: TRBJ1-2; v_call: TRBV5-1; cdr3_aa: ASSQQGTGEYGYT
clone_size: few; j_call: TRBJ1-2; v_call: TRBV5-1; cdr3_aa: ASSLGIQANYGYT
clone_size: .; j_call: TRBJ2-7; v_call: TRBV5-4; cdr3_aa: ASRSAGGHRDEQY
clone_size: .; j_call: TRBJ2-5; v_call: TRBV14; cdr3_aa: ASSRPQETQY